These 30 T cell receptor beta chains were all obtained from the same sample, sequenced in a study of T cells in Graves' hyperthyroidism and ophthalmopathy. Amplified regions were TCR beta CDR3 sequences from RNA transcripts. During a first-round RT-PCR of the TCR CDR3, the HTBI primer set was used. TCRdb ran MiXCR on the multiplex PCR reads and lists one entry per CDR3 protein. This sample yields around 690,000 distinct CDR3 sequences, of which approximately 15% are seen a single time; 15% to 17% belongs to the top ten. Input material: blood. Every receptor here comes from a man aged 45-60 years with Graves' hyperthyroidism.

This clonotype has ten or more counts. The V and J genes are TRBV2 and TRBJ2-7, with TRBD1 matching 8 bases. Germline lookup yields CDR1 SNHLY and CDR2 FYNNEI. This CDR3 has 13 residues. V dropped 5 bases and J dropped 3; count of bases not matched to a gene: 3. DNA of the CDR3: TGTGCCAGCAGTTGGGACAGGCTCTACGAGCAGTACTTC. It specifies CASSWDRLYEQYF.

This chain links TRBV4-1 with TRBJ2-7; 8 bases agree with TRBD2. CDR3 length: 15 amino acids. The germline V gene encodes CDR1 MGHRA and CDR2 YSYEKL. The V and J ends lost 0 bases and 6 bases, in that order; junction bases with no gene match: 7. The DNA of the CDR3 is TGCGCCAGCAGCCAAGAATCAGGACTAGCTCTCGAGCAGTACTTC. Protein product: CASSQESGLALEQYF.

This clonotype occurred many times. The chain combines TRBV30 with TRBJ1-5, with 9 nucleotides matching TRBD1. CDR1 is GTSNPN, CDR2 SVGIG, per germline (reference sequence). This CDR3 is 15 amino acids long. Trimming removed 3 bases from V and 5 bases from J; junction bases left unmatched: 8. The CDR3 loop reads CAWSEGQGLHQPQHF. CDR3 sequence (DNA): TGTGCCTGGAGCGAAGGACAGGGGTTGCATCAGCCCCAGCATTTT.

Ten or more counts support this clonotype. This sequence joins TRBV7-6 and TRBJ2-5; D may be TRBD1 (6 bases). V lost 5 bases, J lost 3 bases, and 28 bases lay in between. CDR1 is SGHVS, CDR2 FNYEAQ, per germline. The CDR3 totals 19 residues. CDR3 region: CASSASQNGRDIKKETQYF. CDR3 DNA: TGTGCCAGCAGCGCCTCTCAAAACGGACGGGACATCAAAAAAGAGACCCAGTACTTC.

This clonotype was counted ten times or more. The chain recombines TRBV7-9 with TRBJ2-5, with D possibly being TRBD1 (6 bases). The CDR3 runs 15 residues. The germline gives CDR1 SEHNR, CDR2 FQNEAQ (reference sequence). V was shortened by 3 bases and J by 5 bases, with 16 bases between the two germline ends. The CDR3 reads CASSFGGGEGETQYF. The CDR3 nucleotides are TGTGCCAGCAGCTTCGGTGGGGGCGAAGGGGAGACCCAGTACTTC.

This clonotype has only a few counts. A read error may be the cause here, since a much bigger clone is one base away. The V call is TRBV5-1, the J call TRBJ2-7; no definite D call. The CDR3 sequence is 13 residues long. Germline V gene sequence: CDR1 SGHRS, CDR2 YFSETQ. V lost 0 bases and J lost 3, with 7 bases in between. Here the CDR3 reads CASSLASFYEQYF. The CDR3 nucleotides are TGCGCCAGCAGCTTGGCTAGTTTCTACGAGCAGTACTTC.

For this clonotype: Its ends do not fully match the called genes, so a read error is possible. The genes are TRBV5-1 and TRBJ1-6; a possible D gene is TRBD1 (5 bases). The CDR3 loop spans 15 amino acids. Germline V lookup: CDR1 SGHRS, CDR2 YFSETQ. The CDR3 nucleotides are TGCGTCAGCAGCTCTACTCACGGGGGAAATTCACCCCTCCACTTT. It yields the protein CVSSSTHGGNSPLHF.

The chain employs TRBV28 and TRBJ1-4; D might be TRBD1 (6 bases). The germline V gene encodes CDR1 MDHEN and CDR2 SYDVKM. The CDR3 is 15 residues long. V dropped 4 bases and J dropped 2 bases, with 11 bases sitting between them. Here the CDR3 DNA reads TGTGCCAGCAGTTCAGGGGCTGGGACTAATGAAAAACTGTTTTTT. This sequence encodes CASSSGAGTNEKLFF.

The CDR3 nucleotides are TGTGCCAGCCAACCGGGGCTATTACCAGATACGCAGTATTTT. Its translation: CASQPGLLPDTQYF. The rearrangement links TRBV2 to TRBJ2-3; D tentatively reads TRBD1 or TRBD2 (5 bases each). The CDR3 sequence is 14 residues long. Germline lookup yields CDR1 SNHLY and CDR2 FYNNEI. V was cut by 8 bases and J by 4 bases, with 16 bases left in between.

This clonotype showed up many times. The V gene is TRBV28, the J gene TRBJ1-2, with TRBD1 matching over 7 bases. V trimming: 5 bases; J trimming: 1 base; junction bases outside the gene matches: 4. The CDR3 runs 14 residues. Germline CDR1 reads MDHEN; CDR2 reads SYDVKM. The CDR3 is CASSVRQGNYGYTF. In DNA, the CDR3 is TGTGCCAGCAGTGTAAGACAGGGTAACTATGGCTACACCTTC.

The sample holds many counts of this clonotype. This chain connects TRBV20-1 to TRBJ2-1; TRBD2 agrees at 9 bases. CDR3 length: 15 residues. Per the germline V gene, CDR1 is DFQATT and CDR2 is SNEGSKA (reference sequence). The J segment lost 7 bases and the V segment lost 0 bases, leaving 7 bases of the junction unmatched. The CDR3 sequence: CSARDASGIGNEQFF. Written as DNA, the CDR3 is TGCAGTGCTAGAGACGCTAGCGGGATCGGGAATGAGCAGTTCTTC.

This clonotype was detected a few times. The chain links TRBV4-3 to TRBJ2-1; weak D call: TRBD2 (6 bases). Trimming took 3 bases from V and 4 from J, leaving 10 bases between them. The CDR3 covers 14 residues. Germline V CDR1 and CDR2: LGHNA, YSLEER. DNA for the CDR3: TGCGCCAGCAGCCAGTCGGGGGTATACAATGAGCAGTTCTTC. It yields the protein CASSQSGVYNEQFF.

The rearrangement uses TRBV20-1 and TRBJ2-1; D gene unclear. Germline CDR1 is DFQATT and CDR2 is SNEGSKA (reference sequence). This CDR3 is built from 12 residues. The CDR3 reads CSPRDPYNEQFF. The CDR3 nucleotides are TGCAGCCCAAGAGATCCCTACAATGAGCAGTTCTTC.

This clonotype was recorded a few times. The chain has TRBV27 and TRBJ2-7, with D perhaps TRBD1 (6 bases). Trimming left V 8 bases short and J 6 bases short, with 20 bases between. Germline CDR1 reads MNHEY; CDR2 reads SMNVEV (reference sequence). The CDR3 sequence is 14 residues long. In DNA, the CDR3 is TGTGCCAGCTCCCAGGAGAGGGGGTCTGGCGAGCAGTACTTC. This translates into CASSQERGSGEQYF.

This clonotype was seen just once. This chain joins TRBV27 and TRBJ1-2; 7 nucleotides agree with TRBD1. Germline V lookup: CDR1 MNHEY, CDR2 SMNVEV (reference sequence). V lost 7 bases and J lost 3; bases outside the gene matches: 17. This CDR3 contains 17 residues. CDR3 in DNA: TGTGCCAGCAAGGCGTACAGCAGGGGGGCCACCTACTATGGCTACACCTTC. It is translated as CASKAYSRGATYYGYTF.

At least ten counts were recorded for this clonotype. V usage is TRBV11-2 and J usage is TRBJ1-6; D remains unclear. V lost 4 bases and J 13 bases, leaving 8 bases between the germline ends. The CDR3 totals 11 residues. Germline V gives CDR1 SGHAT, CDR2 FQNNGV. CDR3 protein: CASSSPQPLHF. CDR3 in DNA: TGTGCCAGCAGCTCCCCCCAGCCCCTCCACTTT. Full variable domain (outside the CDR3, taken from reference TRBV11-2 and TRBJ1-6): EAGVAQSPRYKIIEKRQSVAFWCNPISGHATLYWYQQILGQGPKLLIQFQNNGVVDDSQLPKDRFSAERLKGVDSTLKIQPAKLEDSAVYLCASSSPQPLHFGNGTRLTVT.

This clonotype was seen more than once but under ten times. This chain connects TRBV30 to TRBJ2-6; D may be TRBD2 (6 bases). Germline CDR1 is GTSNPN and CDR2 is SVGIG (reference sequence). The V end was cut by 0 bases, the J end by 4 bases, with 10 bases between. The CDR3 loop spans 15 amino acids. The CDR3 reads CAWSVWGRGANVLTF. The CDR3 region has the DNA TGTGCCTGGAGTGTATGGGGGAGGGGGGCCAACGTCCTGACTTTC. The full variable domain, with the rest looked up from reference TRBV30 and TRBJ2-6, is SQTIHQWPATLVQPVGSPLSLECTVEGTSNPNLYWYRQAAGRGLQLLFYSVGIGQISSEVPQNLSASRPQDRQFILSSKKLLLSDSGFYLCAWSVWGRGANVLTFGAGSRLTVL.

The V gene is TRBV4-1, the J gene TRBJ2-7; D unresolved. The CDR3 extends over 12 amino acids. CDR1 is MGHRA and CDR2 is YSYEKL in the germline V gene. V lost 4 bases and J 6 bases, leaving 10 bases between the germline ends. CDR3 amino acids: CASSRNLGEQYF. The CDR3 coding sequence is TGCGCCAGCAGCCGGAACTTGGGCGAGCAGTACTTC.

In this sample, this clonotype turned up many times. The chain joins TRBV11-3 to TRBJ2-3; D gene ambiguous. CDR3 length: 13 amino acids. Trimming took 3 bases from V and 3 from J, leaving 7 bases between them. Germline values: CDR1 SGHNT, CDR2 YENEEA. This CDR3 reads CASSFRPTDTQYF. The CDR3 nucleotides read TGTGCCAGCAGCTTTCGCCCGACAGATACGCAGTATTTT. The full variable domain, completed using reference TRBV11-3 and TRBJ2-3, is EAGVVQSPRYKIIEKKQPVAFWCNPISGHNTLYWYLQNLGQGPELLIRYENEEAVDDSQLPKDRFSAERLKGVDSTLKIQPAELGDSAVYLCASSFRPTDTQYFGPGTRLTVL.

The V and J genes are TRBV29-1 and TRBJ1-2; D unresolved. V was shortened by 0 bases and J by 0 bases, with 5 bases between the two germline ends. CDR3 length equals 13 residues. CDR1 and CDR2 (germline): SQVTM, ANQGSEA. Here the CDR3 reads CSVEEATNYGYTF. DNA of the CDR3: TGCAGCGTTGAAGAAGCAACTAACTATGGCTACACCTTC.

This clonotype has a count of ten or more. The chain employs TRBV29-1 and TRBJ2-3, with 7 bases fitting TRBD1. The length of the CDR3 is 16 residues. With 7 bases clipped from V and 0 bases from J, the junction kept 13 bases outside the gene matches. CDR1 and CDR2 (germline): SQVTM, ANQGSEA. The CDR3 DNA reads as TGCAGCGCAAGGGTGACAGGGACAACTAGCACAGATACGCAGTATTTT. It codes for CSARVTGTTSTDTQYF.

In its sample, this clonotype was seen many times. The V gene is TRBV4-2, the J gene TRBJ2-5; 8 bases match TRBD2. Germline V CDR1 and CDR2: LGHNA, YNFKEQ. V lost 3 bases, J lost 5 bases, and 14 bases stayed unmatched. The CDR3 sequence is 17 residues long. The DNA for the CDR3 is TGTGCCAGCAGCCACACCCCAGCGAGCGGGAGAGTGGAGACCCAGTACTTC. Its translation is CASSHTPASGRVETQYF.

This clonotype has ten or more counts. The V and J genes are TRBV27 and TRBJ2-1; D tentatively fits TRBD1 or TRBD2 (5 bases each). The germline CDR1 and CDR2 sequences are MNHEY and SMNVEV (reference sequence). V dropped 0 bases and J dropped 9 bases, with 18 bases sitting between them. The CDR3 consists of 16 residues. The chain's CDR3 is CASSLSTPGRGGEQFF. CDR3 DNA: TGTGCCAGCAGTTTATCGACTCCGGGACGGGGCGGTGAGCAGTTCTTC.

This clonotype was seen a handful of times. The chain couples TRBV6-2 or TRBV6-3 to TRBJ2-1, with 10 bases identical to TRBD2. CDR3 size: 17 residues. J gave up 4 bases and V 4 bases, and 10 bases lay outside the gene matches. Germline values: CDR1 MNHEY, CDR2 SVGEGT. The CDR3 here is CASSSNLAGGFYNEQFF. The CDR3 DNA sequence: TGTGCCAGCAGTTCCAATTTAGCGGGAGGATTTTACAATGAGCAGTTCTTC.

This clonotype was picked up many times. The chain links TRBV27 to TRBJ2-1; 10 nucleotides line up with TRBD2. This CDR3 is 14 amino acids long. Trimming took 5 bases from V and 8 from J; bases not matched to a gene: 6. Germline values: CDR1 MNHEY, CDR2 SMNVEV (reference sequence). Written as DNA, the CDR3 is TGTGCCAGCAGTGTAGCGGGAGGAGATTATGAGCAGTTCTTC. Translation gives CASSVAGGDYEQFF.

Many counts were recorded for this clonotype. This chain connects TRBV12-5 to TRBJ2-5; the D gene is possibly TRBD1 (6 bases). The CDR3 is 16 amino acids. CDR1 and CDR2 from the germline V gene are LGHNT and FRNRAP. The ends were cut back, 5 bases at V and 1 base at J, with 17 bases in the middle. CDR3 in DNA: TGTGCTAGTGGTACAAGGCCCCAGGGGACCCAAGAGACCCAGTACTTC. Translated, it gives CASGTRPQGTQETQYF.

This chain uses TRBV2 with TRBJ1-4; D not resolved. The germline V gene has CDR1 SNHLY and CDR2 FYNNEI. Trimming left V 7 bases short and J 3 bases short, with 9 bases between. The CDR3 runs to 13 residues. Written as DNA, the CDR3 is TGTGCCAGCAACCTCGGGGCTAATGAAAAACTGTTTTTT. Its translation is CASNLGANEKLFF.

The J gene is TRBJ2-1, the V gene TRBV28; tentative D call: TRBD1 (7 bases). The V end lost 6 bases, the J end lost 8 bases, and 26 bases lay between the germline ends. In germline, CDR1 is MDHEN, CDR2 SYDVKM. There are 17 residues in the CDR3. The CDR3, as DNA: TGTGCCAGCAGCCTACTTAATTGGGGGGCGAGGGGGCATGAGCAGTTCTTC. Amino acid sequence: CASSLLNWGARGHEQFF.

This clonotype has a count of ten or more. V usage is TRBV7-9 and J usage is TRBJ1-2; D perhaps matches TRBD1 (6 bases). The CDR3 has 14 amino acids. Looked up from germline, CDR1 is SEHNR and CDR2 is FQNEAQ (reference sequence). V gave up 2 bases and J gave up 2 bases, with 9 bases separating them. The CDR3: CASSLSGGNYGYTF. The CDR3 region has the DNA TGTGCCAGCAGCTTAAGTGGGGGCAACTATGGCTACACCTTC. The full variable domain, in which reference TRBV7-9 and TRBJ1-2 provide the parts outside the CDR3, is DTGVSQNPRHKITKRGQNVTFRCDPISEHNRLYWYRQTLGQGPEFLTYFQNEAQLEKSRLLSDRFSAERPKGSFSTLEIQRTEQGDSAMYLCASSLSGGNYGYTFGSGTRLTVV.

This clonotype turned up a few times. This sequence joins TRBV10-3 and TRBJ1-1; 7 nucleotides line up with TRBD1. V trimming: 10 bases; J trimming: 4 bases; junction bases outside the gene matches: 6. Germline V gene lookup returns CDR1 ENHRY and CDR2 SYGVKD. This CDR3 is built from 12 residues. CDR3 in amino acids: CATTGAGTEAFF. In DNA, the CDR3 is TGTGCCACCACAGGGGCGGGCACTGAAGCTTTCTTT.